This note documents a single T cell receptor beta chain sequence. Only a few counts were recorded for this clone. No cognate antigen has been identified for it. No much larger clone exists at a distance of one base, and base qualities are not known. CDR1 and CDR2 (ENHRY, SYGVKD) derive from the germline V gene. From V the trimming removes 6 bases and from J it removes 5 bases, while the gene matches leave 5 bases of the junction unaccounted for. The CDR3 spans 13 residues, from the cysteine through the phenylalanine. Only the CDR3 region is kept as DNA, spanning 39 bases read in frame from base 1. The data were obtained in a study of Tregs in tolerant kidney transplant recipients (dated by TCRdb to about 2019). About the investigation overall: Other Treg samples came from an approximately 3-day mixed lymphocyte reaction with belatacept, some followed by an approximately five-day donor restimulation, before sorting recipient CD4+CD25+CD127- cells. During sorting of primary belatacept mixed lymphocyte reaction cultures, recipient cells were distinguished from donor cells with antibodies. Before combined kidney and bone marrow transplantation, this study identified donor-specific regulatory T cells using TCRbeta sequencing and then followed those same cells after transplant. TCRbeta repertoire sequencing was used in 3 healthy controls to compare several ways of expanding Tregs specific for an allogeneic donor. Broader findings and caveats from the paper: The study was limited by small patient numbers, and the findings need validation in larger populations and under other immunosuppression protocols. Biological reproducibility was not directly assessed, although technical replication error appeared to be minimal. The most biologically relevant and donor-specific TCRbeta repertoire appeared to be identified by expanding Tregs with activated donor B cells.

Blood from healthy controls was obtained either from healthy volunteers or as purchased buffy coats. Healthy control blood was processed by Ficoll density gradient to PBMCs and cryopreserved; patient PBMCs were collected before and after transplant. For TCRbeta CDR3 sequencing, genomic DNA was extracted from sorted cells using the QIAGEN DNeasy Blood and Tissue Kit. High-throughput TCRbeta CDR3 sequencing, including PCR amplification with bias correction and internal controls, was performed commercially through immunoSEQ. The paper's processing steps were these. Unique productive TCRbeta sequences were defined by CDR3 nucleotide sequence where primers matched, otherwise by CDR3 amino acid sequence with Vbeta and Jbeta genes. Sequences were defined as donor-reactive when expanded at least 5-fold in CFSE-low cells versus unstimulated cells and present at a frequency of at least 0.01% in CFSE-low cells. Jensen-Shannon divergence calculated on the top 100 TCRbeta sequences ranked by frequency was used to measure repertoire divergence. For samples with multiple sequencing runs, sorting error was corrected in each run separately before the runs were combined. Sourced from immuneACCESS, this table was stored by TCRdb with only in-frame sequences that have V and J called. A share of the clones is absent; for the studies checked, an unresolved V gene accounts for under half, and the remainder has no known explanation. The DNA gave D and trimming, while V, J and clone size come from that table. This sample has about 19,000 clones in its table, and 55% to 75% of those were observed once. The ten largest clones represent approximately 3.7% of the sample.

The chain is made from TRBV10-3 and TRBJ1-1, with 8 junctional bases fitting TRBD1. The clonotype originates from a human donor in good health. Sequenced input: Tregs from blood cultured with allogeneic cells. The nucleotides read TGTGCCATCAGGCAAACAGGGGGTACTGAAGCTTTCTTT. It specifies CAIRQTGGTEAFF.